Presented here are 31 T cell receptor beta chains from one specimen sequenced in a study of identical twins. One entry per CDR3 protein, called by TCRdb with MiXCR from the 5' RACE reads. The table records around 490,000 distinct CDR3 sequences, around 20% of them present only once. These data also formed part of another study, on yellow fever vaccine responses in identical twins.

Sample: CD4+ T cells sorted from blood. Receptors were obtained from a woman aged 18-30 years in good health.

The chain has TRBV28 and TRBJ2-7; 13 bases fit TRBD2. Germline CDR1 and CDR2: MDHEN and SYDVKM. The CDR3 loop spans 17 amino acids. Losses at the gene ends were 6 bases for V and 0 bases for J; bases not matched to a gene: 8. CDR3 DNA sequence: TGTGCCAGCAGCAAACCGACTAGCGGGAGGTTCTCCTACGAGCAGTACTTC. Translating gives CASSKPTSGRFSYEQYF.

This clonotype appeared a few times. The chain is built from TRBV12-3 or TRBV12-4 and TRBJ2-7; D is perhaps TRBD1 (5 bases). Trimming left V 3 bases short and J 0 bases short, with 9 bases between. CDR3 length equals 14 residues. CDR3 sequence: CASSLTASSYEQYV. CDR3 nucleotides: TGTGCCAGCAGTTTGACAGCTAGCTCCTACGAGCAGTACGTC.

The chain links TRBV7-2 to TRBJ2-3, with D possibly being TRBD2 (6 bases). Deletions cut 5 bases from V and 7 bases from J, with 10 bases between. Germline CDR1 is SGHTA and CDR2 is FQGNSA. The length of the CDR3 is 12 residues. CDR3 in DNA: TGTGCCAGCAGCATGGGACTGAATACGCAGTATTTT. Protein sequence: CASSMGLNTQYF. Complete variable domain (other parts from reference TRBV7-2 and TRBJ2-3): GAGVSQSPSNKVTEKGKDVELRCDPISGHTALYWYRQSLGQGLEFLIYFQGNSAPDKSGLPSDRFSAERTGGSVSTLTIQRTQQEDSAVYLCASSMGLNTQYFGPGTRLTVL.

The J gene is TRBJ2-7, the V gene TRBV27; D unresolved. The CDR3 is 15 residues long. V was pared by 8 bases and J by 2 bases, with 19 bases between. Germline CDR1 reads MNHEY; CDR2 reads SMNVEV (reference sequence). In nucleotides, the CDR3 is TGTGCCAGCGCTACCACCCCGACCAGCCCCTACGAGCAGTACTTC. It specifies CASATTPTSPYEQYF.

There are a few counts of this clonotype. The genes are TRBV12-3 or TRBV12-4 and TRBJ2-5; 7 bases are shared with TRBD1. The CDR3 length is 13 residues. Trimming took 7 bases from V and 5 from J; bases not matched to a gene: 7. The CDR3 loop reads CASTNRGEETQYF. CDR3 sequence (DNA): TGTGCCAGCACTAACAGGGGTGAGGAGACCCAGTACTTC.

This clonotype has a handful of counts. The J gene is TRBJ2-1, the V gene TRBV10-3, with a possible D match to TRBD2 (5 bases). The CDR3 length is 16 residues. Germline V gene data show CDR1 as ENHRY and CDR2 as SYGVKD. The V end lost 2 bases, the J end lost 1 base, and 12 bases lay between the germline ends. CDR3 coding DNA: TGTGCCATCAGTGAGGGGCTAGCTGAGTCCTACAATGAGCAGTTCTTC. Translated: CAISEGLAESYNEQFF.

This sequence joins TRBV5-1 and TRBJ2-1; 10 nucleotides align to TRBD1. V lost 3 bases to trimming and J lost 2 bases; unmatched junction nucleotides: 8. The length of the CDR3 is 17 residues. Germline V lookup: CDR1 SGHRS, CDR2 YFSETQ. The DNA of the CDR3 is TGCGCCAGCAGCTGGGAGGGACAGGGGATCACCTACAATGAGCAGTTCTTC. This gives the protein CASSWEGQGITYNEQFF.

The chain links TRBV19 to TRBJ2-5; 10 bases map to TRBD2. The CDR3 spans 16 residues. CDR1 is LNHDA, CDR2 SQIVND, per germline (reference sequence). J was trimmed by 2 bases and V by 8 bases; bases with no gene match: 11. CDR3 sequence: CASGSPRTSGQETQYF. The CDR3 region has the DNA TGTGCCAGTGGGAGCCCTCGGACTAGCGGACAAGAGACCCAGTACTTC. Variable domain in full (rest from reference TRBV19 and TRBJ2-5): DGGITQSPKYLFRKEGQNVTLSCEQNLNHDAMYWYRQDPGQGLRLIYYSQIVNDFQKGDIAEGYSVSREKKESFPLTVTSAQKNPTAFYLCASGSPRTSGQETQYFGPGTRLLVL.

This clonotype appeared a few times. J is TRBJ1-1 and V is TRBV12-3 or TRBV12-4; D may be TRBD1 (6 bases). This CDR3 region has 15 residues. V lost 3 bases and J 0 bases, leaving 11 bases between the germline ends. CDR3 amino acids: CASSFRGRMNTEAFF. CDR3 in DNA: TGTGCCAGCAGTTTCAGGGGACGGATGAACACTGAAGCTTTCTTT.

CDR3 DNA sequence: TGCGCCAGCAGCTTGGAAGCAACTAACACCGGGGAGCTGTTTTTT. This sequence encodes CASSLEATNTGELFF. J is TRBJ2-2 and V is TRBV5-1; D is uncertain. Germline lookup yields CDR1 SGHRS and CDR2 YFSETQ. V was clipped by 0 bases and J by 2 bases, with 8 bases between them. CDR3 length: 15 amino acids.

This clonotype was found a few times. The rearrangement uses TRBV12-3 or TRBV12-4 and TRBJ2-7; D is ambiguous. The CDR3 is 13 residues long. V dropped 5 bases and J dropped 3 bases, with 11 bases sitting between them. The CDR3 here is CASSIHGGYEQYF. In DNA form, the CDR3 reads TGTGCCAGCAGTATACACGGTGGCTACGAGCAGTACTTC.

This chain connects TRBV15 to TRBJ2-7; tentatively, D is TRBD1 or TRBD2 (5 bases each). CDR1 and CDR2 (germline): LNHNV, YYDKDF (reference sequence). The ends were cut back, 3 bases at V and 4 bases at J, with 19 bases in the middle. This CDR3 is 16 amino acids long. The CDR3 reads CATSRAGRGAWYEQYF. The CDR3 coding sequence is TGTGCCACCAGCAGGGCAGGGAGAGGGGCTTGGTACGAGCAGTACTTC.

This clonotype showed up just a few times. This rearrangement joins TRBV12-3 or TRBV12-4 to TRBJ2-7; D remains unclear. The V gene lost 6 bases and the J gene lost 0 bases, with 12 bases spanning the gap. There are 14 residues in the CDR3. The CDR3 DNA reads TGTGCCAGCAGCCCTCGGGCCCCCTCCTACGAGCAGTACTTC. This encodes CASSPRAPSYEQYF.

The J gene is TRBJ2-2, the V gene TRBV10-3; tentative D call: TRBD2 (6 bases). The CDR3 is 14 amino acids. Deletions cut 10 bases from V and 3 bases from J, with 15 bases between. CDR1 is ENHRY and CDR2 is SYGVKD in the germline V gene. CDR3 region: CATRGSADTGELFF. The CDR3 coding sequence is TGTGCCACCCGGGGGTCGGCGGACACCGGGGAGCTGTTTTTT.

The chain couples TRBV4-1 to TRBJ2-6; no clear D. With 2 bases removed from V and 0 bases from J, the gap between germline ends came to 5 bases. The CDR3 is 15 amino acids. The germline V gene encodes CDR1 MGHRA and CDR2 YSYEKL. CDR3 sequence (DNA): TGCGCCAGCAGCCAATCTCCCTCTGGGGCCAACGTCCTGACTTTC. Translated: CASSQSPSGANVLTF.

Many counts were recorded for this clonotype. The V gene is TRBV12-3 or TRBV12-4, the J gene TRBJ2-1; D is perhaps TRBD1 or TRBD2 (5 bases each). CDR3 length equals 13 residues. Trimming removed 6 bases from V and 12 bases from J, with 18 bases in between. In DNA form, the CDR3 reads TGTGCCAGCAGAAACATAGGGGCTGGGGGGCAGTTCTTC. This translates into CASRNIGAGGQFF.

J is TRBJ2-3 and V is TRBV4-2; the D gene is possibly TRBD2 (6 bases). CDR1 and CDR2 (germline): LGHNA, YNFKEQ. CDR3 size: 16 residues. Trimming took off 1 base at V and 5 bases at J, with 16 bases between the two ends. CDR3 amino acids: CASSQALASFGDTQYF. Here the CDR3 DNA reads TGTGCCAGCAGCCAAGCTCTAGCGTCTTTCGGAGATACGCAGTATTTT.

This clonotype turned up a few times. The rearrangement uses TRBV15 and TRBJ1-5; D unclear. Germline CDR1 is LNHNV and CDR2 is YYDKDF (reference sequence). The CDR3 is made up of 17 amino acids. V was shortened by 3 bases and J by 3 bases, with 18 bases between the two germline ends. CDR3 region: CATSRGIFMGTNQPQHF. The CDR3 DNA sequence: TGTGCCACCAGCAGGGGTATTTTTATGGGTACCAATCAGCCCCAGCATTTT.

The V call is TRBV5-1, the J call TRBJ1-2; D perhaps matches TRBD1 (5 bases). V was trimmed by 4 bases and J by 4 bases, leaving 11 bases between them. The CDR3 totals 13 residues. CDR1 is SGHRS, CDR2 YFSETQ, per germline. CDR3 protein: CASSPIGTYGYTF. In DNA, the CDR3 is TGCGCCAGCAGCCCCATCGGGACCTATGGCTACACCTTC.

CDR3 region: CSATPAGPFTDTQYF. In nucleotides, the CDR3 is TGCAGTGCTACTCCGGCTGGGCCCTTCACAGATACGCAGTATTTT. V gene TRBV20-1 combines with J gene TRBJ2-3; D unresolved. Germline V CDR1 and CDR2: DFQATT, SNEGSKA (reference sequence). Trimming took off 4 bases at V and 2 bases at J, with 16 bases between the two ends. The CDR3 runs 15 residues.

V gene TRBV11-3 combines with J gene TRBJ2-5, with 8 bases that match TRBD2. Germline V gives CDR1 SGHNT, CDR2 YENEEA. The junction had 6 bases not matched to a gene; V was cut back by 4 bases and J by 2 bases. The CDR3 has 15 residues. The CDR3 sequence is CASSSYSGKQETQYF. The CDR3 DNA follows: TGTGCCAGCAGCTCTTATAGCGGGAAGCAAGAGACCCAGTACTTC.

This clonotype was seen a few times. The rearrangement joins TRBV15 to TRBJ1-1, with 9 positions matching TRBD1. CDR1 and CDR2 from the germline V gene are LNHNV and YYDKDF (reference sequence). V was pared by 2 bases and J by 3 bases, with 1 base of the junction left unmatched. The CDR3 length is 14 residues. CDR3 DNA: TGTGCCACCAGCAGACGGACAGGGGACACTGAAGCTTTCTTT. It translates to CATSRRTGDTEAFF.

The rearrangement links TRBV20-1 to TRBJ1-1; D remains ambiguous. CDR1 is DFQATT and CDR2 is SNEGSKA in the germline V gene (reference sequence). V was shortened by 7 bases and J by 4 bases, with 19 bases between the two germline ends. This CDR3 has 14 amino acids. CDR3 sequence: CSVYRQQDSTEAFF. The CDR3 DNA reads as TGCAGTGTGTACAGACAACAAGATAGCACTGAAGCTTTCTTT.

This clonotype appeared a few times. This chain joins TRBV12-3 or TRBV12-4 and TRBJ2-3; 9 nucleotides agree with TRBD2. CDR3 length: 17 residues. J lost 6 bases, V lost 6 bases, and 16 bases had no gene match. The CDR3 DNA is TGTGCCAGCAGCCTCGAGGGGCGCGGGAGGGCCTGGGATACGCAGTATTTT. The encoded protein is CASSLEGRGRAWDTQYF.

V gene TRBV9 combines with J gene TRBJ2-7, with TRBD1 as a possible D gene (5 bases). The length of the CDR3 is 14 residues. V was shortened by 1 base and J by 1 base, with 9 bases between the two germline ends. The germline V gene encodes CDR1 SGDLS and CDR2 YYNGEE. The CDR3 loop is CASSVTDISYEQYF. CDR3 bases: TGTGCCAGCAGCGTAACGGACATATCCTACGAGCAGTACTTC.

In this sample, this clonotype turned up a few times. This chain links TRBV5-1 with TRBJ2-3; possibly TRBD1 for D (7 bases). Germline V gives CDR1 SGHRS, CDR2 YFSETQ. V was pared by 4 bases and J by 4 bases, with 16 bases between. CDR3 length equals 15 residues. CDR3 sequence: CASSTSGGRADTQYF. CDR3 sequence (DNA): TGCGCCAGCAGCACGTCAGGGGGGAGAGCAGATACGCAGTATTTT.

This clonotype was seen only a few times. V gene TRBV29-1 combines with J gene TRBJ2-1, with a possible D match to TRBD1 (6 bases). Germline-derived CDR1 and CDR2 are SQVTM and ANQGSEA. The CDR3 sequence is 14 residues long. V gave up 4 bases and J gave up 6 bases, with 16 bases separating them. This CDR3 is CSVARTDLVNEQFF. As DNA, the CDR3 is TGCAGCGTTGCCCGGACAGATTTGGTCAATGAGCAGTTCTTC.

The chain uses TRBV15 and TRBJ1-5; 7 positions match TRBD1. J lost 6 bases, V lost 5 bases, and 7 bases had no gene match. Germline V gives CDR1 LNHNV, CDR2 YYDKDF (reference sequence). This CDR3 region has 14 residues. The CDR3 DNA is TGTGCCACCAGCCAAGACAGGGTGGTTCAGCCCCAGCATTTT. It codes for CATSQDRVVQPQHF.

This clonotype was picked up one time. This chain connects TRBV10-3 to TRBJ2-5; 8 bases align to TRBD2. The CDR3 runs 15 residues. V shed 3 bases, J shed 3 bases, and the junction held 6 bases outside the gene matches. Germline lookup yields CDR1 ENHRY and CDR2 SYGVKD. The CDR3 loop reads CAISDGSGAKETQYF. The CDR3 coding sequence is TGTGCCATCAGTGATGGTAGCGGGGCGAAAGAGACCCAGTACTTC.

The V call is TRBV10-2, the J call TRBJ2-5; 8 bases align to TRBD1. Per the germline V gene, CDR1 is WSHSY and CDR2 is SAAADI. V dropped 7 bases and J dropped 3; count of bases not matched to a gene: 13. The CDR3 consists of 16 residues. The CDR3 reads CASIRQGAGVEETQYF. The CDR3 region has the DNA TGCGCCAGCATACGCCAGGGGGCAGGGGTGGAAGAGACCCAGTACTTC.

On this clonotype itself: At one of its ends the junction is not consistent with the germline gene, which may arise from a read error. V gene TRBV25-1 combines with J gene TRBJ2-7, with 9 bases identical to TRBD2. The CDR3 contains 16 residues. CDR1 is MGHDK and CDR2 is SYGVNS in the germline V gene. The CDR3 DNA follows: TGTGCCAGAAGTGTACCTTCTAGCGGGACCCACTACGAGCAGTACTTC. Translation gives CARSVPSSGTHYEQYF.